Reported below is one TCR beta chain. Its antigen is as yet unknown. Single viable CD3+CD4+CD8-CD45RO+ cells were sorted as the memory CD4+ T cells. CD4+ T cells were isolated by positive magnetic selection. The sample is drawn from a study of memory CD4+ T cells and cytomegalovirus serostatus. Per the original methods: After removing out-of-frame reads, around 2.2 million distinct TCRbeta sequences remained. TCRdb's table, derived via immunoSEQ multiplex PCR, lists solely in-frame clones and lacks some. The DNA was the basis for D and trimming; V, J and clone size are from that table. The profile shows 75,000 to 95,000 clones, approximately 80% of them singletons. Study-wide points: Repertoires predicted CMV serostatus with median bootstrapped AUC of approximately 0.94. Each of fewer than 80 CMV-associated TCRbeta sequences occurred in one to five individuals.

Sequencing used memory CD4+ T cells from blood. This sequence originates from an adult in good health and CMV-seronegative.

CDR3 coding DNA: TGCGCCAGCAGCCATATTGAGAAGTATGGCTACACCTTC. This codes for CASSHIEKYGYTF. V gene TRBV4-1 combines with J gene TRBJ1-2; D is uncertain. CDR1 and CDR2 from the germline V gene are MGHRA and YSYEKL. V was cut by 3 bases and J by 5 bases, with 10 bases left in between. The CDR3 sequence is 13 residues long.